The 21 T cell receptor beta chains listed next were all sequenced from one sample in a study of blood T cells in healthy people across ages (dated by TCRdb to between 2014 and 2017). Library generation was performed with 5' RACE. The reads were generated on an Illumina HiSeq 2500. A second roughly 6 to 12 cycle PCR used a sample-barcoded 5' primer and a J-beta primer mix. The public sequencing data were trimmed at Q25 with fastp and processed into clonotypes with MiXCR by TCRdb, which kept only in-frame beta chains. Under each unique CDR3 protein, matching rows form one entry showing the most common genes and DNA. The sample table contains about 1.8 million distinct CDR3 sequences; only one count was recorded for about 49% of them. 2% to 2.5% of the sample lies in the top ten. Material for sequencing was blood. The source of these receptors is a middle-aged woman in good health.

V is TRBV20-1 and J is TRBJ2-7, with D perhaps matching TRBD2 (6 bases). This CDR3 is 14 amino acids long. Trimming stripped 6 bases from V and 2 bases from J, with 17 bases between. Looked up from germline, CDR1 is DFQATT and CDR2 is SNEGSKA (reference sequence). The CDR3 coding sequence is TGCAGTGCCAGGGCGGGGTTAGGGACCTACGAGCAGTACTTC. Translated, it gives CSARAGLGTYEQYF.

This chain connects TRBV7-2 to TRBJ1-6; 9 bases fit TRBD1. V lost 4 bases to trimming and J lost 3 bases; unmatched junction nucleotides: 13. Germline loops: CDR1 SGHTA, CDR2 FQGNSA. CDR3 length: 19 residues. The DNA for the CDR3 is TGTGCCAGCAGCTGGGACAGGGACGGGATCCCAAGCTATAATTCACCCCTCCACTTT. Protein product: CASSWDRDGIPSYNSPLHF.

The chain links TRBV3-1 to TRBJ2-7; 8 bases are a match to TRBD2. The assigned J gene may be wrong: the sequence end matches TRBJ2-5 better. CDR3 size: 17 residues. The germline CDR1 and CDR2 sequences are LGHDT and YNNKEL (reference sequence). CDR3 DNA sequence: TGTGCCAGCAGCCAATCTAGAGCGGGGGCCAAACAAGAGACCCAGTACTTC. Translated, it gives CASSQSRAGAKQETQYF.

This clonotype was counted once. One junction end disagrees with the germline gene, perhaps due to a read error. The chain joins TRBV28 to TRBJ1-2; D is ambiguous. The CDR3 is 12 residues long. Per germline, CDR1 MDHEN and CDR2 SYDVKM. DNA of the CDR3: TGTGTCAGCAGTTTTGAGTTCTATGGCTACACCTTC. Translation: CVSSFEFYGYTF.

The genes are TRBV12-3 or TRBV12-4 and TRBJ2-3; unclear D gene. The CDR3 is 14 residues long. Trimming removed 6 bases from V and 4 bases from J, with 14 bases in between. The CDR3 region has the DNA TGTGCCAGCAGGGCCAACCTACCAGCAGATACGCAGTATTTT. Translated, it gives CASRANLPADTQYF.

The CDR3 coding sequence is TGCAGCGTGGCCGGGACTAGCGGGGGTCGTGCCTACAATGAGCAGTTCTTC. Translation: CSVAGTSGGRAYNEQFF. This rearrangement joins TRBV29-1 to TRBJ2-1, with TRBD2 matching 14 bases. The CDR3 loop spans 17 amino acids. The V segment lost 6 bases and the J segment 2 bases; nucleotides outside the gene matches: 9. Germline lookup yields CDR1 SQVTM and CDR2 ANQGSEA.

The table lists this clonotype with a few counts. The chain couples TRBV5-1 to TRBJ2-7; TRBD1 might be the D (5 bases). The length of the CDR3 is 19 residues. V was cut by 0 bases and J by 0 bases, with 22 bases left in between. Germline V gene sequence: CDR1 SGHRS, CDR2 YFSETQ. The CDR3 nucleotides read TGCGCCAGCAGCTTGGGGTGGGGCAGCCTACCGGTTAGCTCCTACGAGCAGTACTTC. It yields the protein CASSLGWGSLPVSSYEQYF.

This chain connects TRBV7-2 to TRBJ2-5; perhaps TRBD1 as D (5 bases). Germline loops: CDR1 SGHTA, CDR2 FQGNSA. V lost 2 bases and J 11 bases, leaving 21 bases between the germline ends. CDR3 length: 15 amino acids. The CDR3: CASSLIDSVVAEQYF. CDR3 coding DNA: TGTGCCAGCAGCTTAATCGACAGTGTGGTAGCTGAGCAGTACTTC.

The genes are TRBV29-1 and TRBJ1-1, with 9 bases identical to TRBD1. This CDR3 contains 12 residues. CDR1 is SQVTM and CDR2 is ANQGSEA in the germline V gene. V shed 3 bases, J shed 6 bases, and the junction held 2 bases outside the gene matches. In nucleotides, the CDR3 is TGCAGCGTTGAGGACAGGGGCGCTGAAGCTTTCTTT. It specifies CSVEDRGAEAFF.

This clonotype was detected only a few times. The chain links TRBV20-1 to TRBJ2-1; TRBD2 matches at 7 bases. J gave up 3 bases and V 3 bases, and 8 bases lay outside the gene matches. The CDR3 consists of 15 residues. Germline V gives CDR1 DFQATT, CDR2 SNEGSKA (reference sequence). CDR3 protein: CSARHPGGSYNEQFF. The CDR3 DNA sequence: TGCAGTGCTAGGCATCCGGGGGGAAGCTACAATGAGCAGTTCTTC.

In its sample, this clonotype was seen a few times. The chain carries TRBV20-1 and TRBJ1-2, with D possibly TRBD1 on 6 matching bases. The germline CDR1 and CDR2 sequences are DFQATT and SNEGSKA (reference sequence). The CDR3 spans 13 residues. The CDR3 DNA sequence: TGCAGCGTAACAGGAGGAGGGGGGAGTGGCTACACCTTC. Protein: CSVTGGGGSGYTF.

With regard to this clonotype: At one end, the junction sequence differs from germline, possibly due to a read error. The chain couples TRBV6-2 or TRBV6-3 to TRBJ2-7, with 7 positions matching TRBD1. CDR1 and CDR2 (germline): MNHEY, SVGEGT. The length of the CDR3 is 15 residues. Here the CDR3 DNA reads TGTGCCAGCAGTTACCCCCCAGGGGGTACCTACGAGCAGCACTTC. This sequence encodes CASSYPPGGTYEQHF.

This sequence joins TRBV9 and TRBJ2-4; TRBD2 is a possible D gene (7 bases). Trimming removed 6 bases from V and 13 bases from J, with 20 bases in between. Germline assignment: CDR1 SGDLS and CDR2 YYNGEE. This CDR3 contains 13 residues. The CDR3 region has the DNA TGTGCCAGCAACCCTAGGGGGGGGCAAGAGCAGTACTTC. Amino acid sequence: CASNPRGGQEQYF.

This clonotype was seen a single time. CDR3 protein: CASSPLPSGGLLYEQYF. The CDR3 nucleotides read TGTGCCAGCAGCCCCTTACCTAGCGGGGGGCTTCTCTACGAGCAGTACTTC. The chain employs TRBV7-6 and TRBJ2-5, with 11 positions matching TRBD2. The end of the DNA is better explained by TRBJ2-7, so the J call may be wrong. There are 17 residues in the CDR3. Germline V gene sequence: CDR1 SGHVS, CDR2 FNYEAQ.

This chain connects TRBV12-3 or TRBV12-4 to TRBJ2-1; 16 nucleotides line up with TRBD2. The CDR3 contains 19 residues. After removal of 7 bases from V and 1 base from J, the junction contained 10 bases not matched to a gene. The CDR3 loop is CASNLGGTSGGGSYNEQFF. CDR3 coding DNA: TGTGCCAGCAACTTGGGAGGGACTAGCGGGGGGGGATCCTACAATGAGCAGTTCTTC.

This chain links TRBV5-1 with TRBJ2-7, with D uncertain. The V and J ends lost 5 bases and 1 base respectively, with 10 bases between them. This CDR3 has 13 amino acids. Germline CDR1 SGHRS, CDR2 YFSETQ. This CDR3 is CASRRDNSYEQYF. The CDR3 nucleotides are TGCGCCAGCAGACGAGACAATTCCTACGAGCAGTACTTC.

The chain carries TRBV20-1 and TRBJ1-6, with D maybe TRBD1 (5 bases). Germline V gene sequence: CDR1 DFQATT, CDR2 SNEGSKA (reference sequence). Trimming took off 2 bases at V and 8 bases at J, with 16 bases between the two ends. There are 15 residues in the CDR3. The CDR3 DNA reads TGCAGTGCTAGAAACCCCCGGGTGGGGGATTCACCCCTCCACTTT. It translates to CSARNPRVGDSPLHF.

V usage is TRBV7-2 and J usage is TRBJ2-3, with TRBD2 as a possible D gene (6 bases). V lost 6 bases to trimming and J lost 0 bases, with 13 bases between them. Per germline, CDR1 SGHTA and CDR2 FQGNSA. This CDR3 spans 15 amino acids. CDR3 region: CASSGPGTSTDTQYF. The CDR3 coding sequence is TGTGCCAGCAGTGGCCCGGGGACTAGCACAGATACGCAGTATTTT. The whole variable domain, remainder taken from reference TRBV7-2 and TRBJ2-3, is GAGVSQSPSNKVTEKGKDVELRCDPISGHTALYWYRQSLGQGLEFLIYFQGNSAPDKSGLPSDRFSAERTGGSVSTLTIQRTQQEDSAVYLCASSGPGTSTDTQYFGPGTRLTVL.

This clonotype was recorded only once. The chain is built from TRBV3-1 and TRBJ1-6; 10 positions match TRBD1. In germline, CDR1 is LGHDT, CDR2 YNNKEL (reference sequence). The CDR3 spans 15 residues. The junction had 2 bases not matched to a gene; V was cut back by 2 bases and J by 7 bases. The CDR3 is CASSQRTGGNSPLHF. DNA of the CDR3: TGTGCCAGCAGCCAACGGACAGGGGGGAATTCACCCCTCCACTTT.

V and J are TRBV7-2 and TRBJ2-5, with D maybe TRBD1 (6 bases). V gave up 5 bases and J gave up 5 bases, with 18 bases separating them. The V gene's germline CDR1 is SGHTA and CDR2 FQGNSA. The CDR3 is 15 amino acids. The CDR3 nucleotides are TGTGCCAGCAGCCGATCGTCAGGGGTTAAGGAGACCCAGTACTTC. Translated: CASSRSSGVKETQYF. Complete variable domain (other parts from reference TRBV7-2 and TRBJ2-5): GAGVSQSPSNKVTEKGKDVELRCDPISGHTALYWYRQSLGQGLEFLIYFQGNSAPDKSGLPSDRFSAERTGGSVSTLTIQRTQQEDSAVYLCASSRSSGVKETQYFGPGTRLLVL.

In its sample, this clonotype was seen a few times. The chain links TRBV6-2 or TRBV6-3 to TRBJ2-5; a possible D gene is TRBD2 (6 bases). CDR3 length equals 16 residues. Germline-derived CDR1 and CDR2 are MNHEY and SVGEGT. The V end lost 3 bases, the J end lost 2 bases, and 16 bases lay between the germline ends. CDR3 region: CASSYRRGSPQETQYF. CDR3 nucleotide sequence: TGTGCCAGCAGTTATCGGAGGGGCAGTCCTCAAGAGACCCAGTACTTC.